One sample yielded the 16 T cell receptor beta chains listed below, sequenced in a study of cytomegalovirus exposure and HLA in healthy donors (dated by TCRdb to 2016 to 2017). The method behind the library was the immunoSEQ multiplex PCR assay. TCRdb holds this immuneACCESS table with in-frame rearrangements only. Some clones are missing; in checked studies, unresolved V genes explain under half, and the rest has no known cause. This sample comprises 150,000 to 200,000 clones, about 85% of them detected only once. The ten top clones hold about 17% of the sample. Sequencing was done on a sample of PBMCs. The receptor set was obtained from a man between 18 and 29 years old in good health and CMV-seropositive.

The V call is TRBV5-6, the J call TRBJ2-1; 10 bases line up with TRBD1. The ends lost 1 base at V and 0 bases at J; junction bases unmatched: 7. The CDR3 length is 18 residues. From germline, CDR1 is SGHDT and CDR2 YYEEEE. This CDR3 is CASSLSQDRGGSYNEQFF. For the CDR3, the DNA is TGTGCCAGCAGCTTGTCGCAGGACAGGGGGGGCTCCTACAATGAGCAGTTCTTC.

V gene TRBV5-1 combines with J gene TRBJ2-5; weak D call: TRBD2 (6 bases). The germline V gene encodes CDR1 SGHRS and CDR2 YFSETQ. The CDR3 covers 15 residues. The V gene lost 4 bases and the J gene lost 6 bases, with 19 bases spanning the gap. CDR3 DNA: TGCGCCAGCAGCCCGGAGGGAGCTGTCTTGAAGACCCAGTACTTC. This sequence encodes CASSPEGAVLKTQYF.

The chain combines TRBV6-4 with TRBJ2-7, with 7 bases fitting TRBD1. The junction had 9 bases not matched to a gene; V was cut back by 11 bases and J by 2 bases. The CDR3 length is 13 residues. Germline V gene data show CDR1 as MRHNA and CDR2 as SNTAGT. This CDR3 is CAAPGQTPYEQYF. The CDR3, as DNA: TGTGCCGCACCGGGACAGACACCCTACGAGCAGTACTTC.

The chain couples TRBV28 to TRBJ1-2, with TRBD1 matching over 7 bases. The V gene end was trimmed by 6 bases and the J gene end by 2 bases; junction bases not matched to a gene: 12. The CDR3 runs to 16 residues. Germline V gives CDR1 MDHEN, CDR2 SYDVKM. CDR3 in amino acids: CASSPPSGTVNYGYTF. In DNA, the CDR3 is TGTGCCAGCAGCCCCCCGTCCGGGACAGTGAACTATGGCTACACCTTC.

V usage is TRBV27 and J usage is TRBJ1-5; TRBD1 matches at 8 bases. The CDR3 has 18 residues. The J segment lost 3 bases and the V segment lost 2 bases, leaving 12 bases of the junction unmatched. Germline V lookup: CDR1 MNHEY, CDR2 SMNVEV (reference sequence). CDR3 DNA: TGTGCCAGCAGTTTAAAGGGGACAGGAATTTTTAACAATCAGCCCCAGCATTTT. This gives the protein CASSLKGTGIFNNQPQHF.

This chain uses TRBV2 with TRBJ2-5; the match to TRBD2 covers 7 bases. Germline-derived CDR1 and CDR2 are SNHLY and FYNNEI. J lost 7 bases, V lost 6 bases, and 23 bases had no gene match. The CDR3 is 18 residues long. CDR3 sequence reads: CASSERPPVAGLLGTQYF. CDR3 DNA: TGTGCCAGCAGCGAACGGCCCCCGGTAGCGGGCCTTCTGGGGACCCAGTACTTC.

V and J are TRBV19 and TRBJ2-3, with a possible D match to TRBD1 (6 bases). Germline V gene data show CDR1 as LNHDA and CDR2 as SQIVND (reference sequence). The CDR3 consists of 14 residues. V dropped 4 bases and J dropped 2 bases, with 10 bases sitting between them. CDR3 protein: CASSTTGSTDTQYF. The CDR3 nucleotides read TGTGCCAGTAGTACGACAGGTTCCACAGATACGCAGTATTTT.

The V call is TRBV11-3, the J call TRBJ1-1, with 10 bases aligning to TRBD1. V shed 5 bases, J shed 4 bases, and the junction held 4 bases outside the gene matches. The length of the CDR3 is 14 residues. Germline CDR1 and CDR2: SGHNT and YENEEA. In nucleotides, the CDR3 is TGTGCCAGCAGCCCCGACAGGGGGCTCACTGAAGCTTTCTTT. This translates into CASSPDRGLTEAFF.

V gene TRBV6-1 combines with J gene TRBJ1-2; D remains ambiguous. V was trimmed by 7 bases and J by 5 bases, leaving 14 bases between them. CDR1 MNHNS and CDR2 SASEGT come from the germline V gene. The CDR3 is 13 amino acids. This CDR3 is CASISGSYYGYTF. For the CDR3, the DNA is TGTGCCAGCATCAGCGGCAGCTATTATGGCTACACCTTC.

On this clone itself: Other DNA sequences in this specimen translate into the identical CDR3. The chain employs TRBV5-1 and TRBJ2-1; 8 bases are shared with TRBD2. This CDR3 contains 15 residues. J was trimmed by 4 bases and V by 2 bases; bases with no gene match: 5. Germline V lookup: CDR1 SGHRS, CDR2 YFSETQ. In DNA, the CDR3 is TGCGCCAGCAGCTTAAGCGGGGGCGGGTACAATGAGCAGTTCTTC. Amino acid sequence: CASSLSGGGYNEQFF.

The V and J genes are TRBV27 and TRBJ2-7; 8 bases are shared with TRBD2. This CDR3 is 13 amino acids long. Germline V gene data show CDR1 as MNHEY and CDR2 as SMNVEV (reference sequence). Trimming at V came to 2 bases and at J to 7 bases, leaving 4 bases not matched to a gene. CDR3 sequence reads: CASSLKGLGEQYF. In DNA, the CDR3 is TGTGCCAGCAGTTTAAAGGGACTAGGGGAGCAGTACTTC.

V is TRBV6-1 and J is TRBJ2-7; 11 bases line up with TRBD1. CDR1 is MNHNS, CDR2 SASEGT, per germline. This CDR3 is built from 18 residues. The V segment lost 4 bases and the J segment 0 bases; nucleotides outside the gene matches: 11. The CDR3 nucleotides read TGTGCCAGCAGTGTTGGGGACAGGGGGTTTGGCTACTCCTACGAGCAGTACTTC. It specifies CASSVGDRGFGYSYEQYF.

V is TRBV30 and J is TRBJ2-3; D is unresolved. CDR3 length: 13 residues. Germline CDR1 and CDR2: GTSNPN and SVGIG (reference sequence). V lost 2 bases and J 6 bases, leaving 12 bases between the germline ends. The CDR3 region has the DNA TGTGCCTGGAGTCCCGGAACGCGGGATACGCAGTATTTT. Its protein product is CAWSPGTRDTQYF.

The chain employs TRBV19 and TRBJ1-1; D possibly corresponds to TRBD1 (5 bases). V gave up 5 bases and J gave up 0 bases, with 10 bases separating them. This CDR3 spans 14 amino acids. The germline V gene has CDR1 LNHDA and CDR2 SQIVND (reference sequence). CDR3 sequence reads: CASSDRGMNTEAFF. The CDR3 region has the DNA TGTGCCAGTAGTGACAGAGGAATGAACACTGAAGCTTTCTTT.

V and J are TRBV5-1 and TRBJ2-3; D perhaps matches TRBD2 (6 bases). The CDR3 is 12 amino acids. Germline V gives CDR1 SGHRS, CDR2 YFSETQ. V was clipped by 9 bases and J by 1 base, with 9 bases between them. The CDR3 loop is CATGVGTDTQYF. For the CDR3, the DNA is TGCGCCACGGGGGTGGGCACAGATACGCAGTATTTT.

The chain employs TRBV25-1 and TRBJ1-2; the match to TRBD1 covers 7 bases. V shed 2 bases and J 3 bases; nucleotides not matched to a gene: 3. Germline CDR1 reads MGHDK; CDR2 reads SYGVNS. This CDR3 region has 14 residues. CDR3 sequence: CASSETGVDYGYTF. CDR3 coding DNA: TGTGCCAGCAGTGAAACAGGGGTCGACTATGGCTACACCTTC.